This TCR beta chain comes out of a study of blood T cell repertoires in COVID-19. Study at large: Italy, Spain and the United States were the sources of the convalescent and acute COVID-19 samples.

Trimming stripped 11 bases from V and 0 bases from J, with 14 bases between. Germline CDR1 and CDR2: SEHNR and FQNEAQ (reference sequence). CDR3 size: 13 residues. Original data processing: Reference gene primer amplification yielded estimated nucleated cell counts. The method was immunoSEQ multiplex PCR; TCRdb's version includes in-frame clones alone and lacks a portion of them. V, J and clone size are taken as reported in that table, and D and trimming were inferred from the DNA itself. The sample records more than 85,000 clones, 75% to 90% being singletons. Material for sequencing was peripheral blood. This receptor was taken from a human donor in a cohort sampled during active COVID-19. V usage is TRBV7-9 and J usage is TRBJ2-7; D remains unclear. This CDR3 reads CAASNRVSYEQYF. The DNA of the CDR3 is TGTGCCGCCAGCAATCGGGTCTCCTACGAGCAGTACTTC.